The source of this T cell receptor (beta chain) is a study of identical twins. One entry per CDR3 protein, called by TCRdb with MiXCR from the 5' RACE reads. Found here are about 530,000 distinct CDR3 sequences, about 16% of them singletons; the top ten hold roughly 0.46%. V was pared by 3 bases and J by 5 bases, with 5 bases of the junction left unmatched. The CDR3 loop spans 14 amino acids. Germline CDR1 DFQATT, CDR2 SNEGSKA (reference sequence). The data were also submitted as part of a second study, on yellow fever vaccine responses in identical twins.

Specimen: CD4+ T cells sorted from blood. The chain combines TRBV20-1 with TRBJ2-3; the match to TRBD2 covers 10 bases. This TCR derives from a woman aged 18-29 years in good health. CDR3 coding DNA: TGCAGTGCTAGTAAGACTAGCGGGTTAGATACGCAGTATTTT. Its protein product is CSASKTSGLDTQYF.